The 8 T cell receptor beta chains reported below all come from one sample, sequenced in a study of read filtering for tumor transcriptome and immune sequencing. Molecular barcoded adaptors covering alpha/delta and beta/gamma chains were used on about 0.4 ug RNA. TCRdb used MiXCR to reprocess the reads, holding one entry per CDR3 protein. The sample has some 41,000 distinct CDR3 sequences; about an eighth are singletons. Sequencing was done on a sample of a population of CD138-negative cells sorted from bone marrow. These receptors came from a donor older than 35 with multiple myeloma.

This clonotype was found a few times. The chain uses TRBV5-1 and TRBJ2-3; TRBD2 is a possible D gene (5 bases). Trimming took 2 bases from V and 0 from J, leaving 10 bases between them. Looked up from germline, CDR1 is SGHRS and CDR2 is YFSETQ. The CDR3 runs to 15 residues. The chain's CDR3 is CASSFDGLSTDTQYF. The CDR3 DNA follows: TGCGCCAGCAGCTTTGACGGACTGAGCACAGATACGCAGTATTTT.

This clonotype was observed many times. The chain combines TRBV12-5 with TRBJ1-2, with 7 positions matching TRBD1. J gave up 4 bases and V 7 bases, and 6 bases lay outside the gene matches. The CDR3 length is 13 residues. Germline CDR1 is LGHNT and CDR2 is FRNRAP. The CDR3 spells CASVQGGGYGYTF. The CDR3 nucleotides read TGTGCTAGTGTCCAGGGGGGTGGCTATGGCTACACCTTC. Together with reference TRBV12-5 and TRBJ1-2, the CDR3 gives the full variable domain: DARVTQTPRHKVTEMGQEVTMRCQPILGHNTVFWYRQTMMQGLELLAYFRNRAPLDDSGMPKDRFSAEMPDATLATLKIQPSEPRDSAVYFCASVQGGGYGYTFGSGTRLTVV.

This clonotype was seen only a few times. A far larger clone is one base from this, pointing to a likely read error. The chain uses TRBV7-9 and TRBJ2-1, with D uncertain. This CDR3 is built from 17 residues. Germline V gene sequence: CDR1 SEHNR, CDR2 FQNEAQ (reference sequence). The CDR3 region has the DNA TGTGCCAGCAGGGGATCGGGCCTGGCCAGCTCCCACAATGAGCAGTTCTTC. Translating it yields CASRGSGLASSHNEQFF.

This clonotype appeared many times. The CDR3 spells CASSLVTYNEQFF. The CDR3 DNA is TGTGCCAGCTCACTAGTTACCTACAATGAGCAGTTCTTC. This chain links TRBV28 with TRBJ2-1, with TRBD2 as a possible D gene (5 bases). The CDR3 runs 13 residues. Germline values: CDR1 MDHEN, CDR2 SYDVKM. V was trimmed by 8 bases and J by 2 bases, leaving 10 bases between them.

This clonotype has a count of ten or more. V usage is TRBV5-1 and J usage is TRBJ1-6; unclear D gene. The length of the CDR3 is 13 residues. The germline V and J ends were trimmed by 4 bases and 7 bases, with 9 bases remaining between them. The germline gives CDR1 SGHRS, CDR2 YFSETQ. The CDR3 spells CASSLAPNSPLHF. The CDR3 DNA follows: TGCGCCAGCAGCCTTGCGCCAAATTCACCCCTCCACTTT.

This clonotype has a count of ten or more. The gene calls are TRBV28 and TRBJ1-1; 12 bases are shared with TRBD1. Losses at the gene ends were 5 bases for V and 4 bases for J; bases not matched to a gene: 5. Per germline, CDR1 MDHEN and CDR2 SYDVKM. The CDR3 loop spans 15 amino acids. The CDR3 here is CASSVPGQGATEAFF. CDR3 DNA sequence: TGTGCCAGCAGTGTCCCGGGACAGGGGGCCACTGAAGCTTTCTTT. Supplemented by reference TRBV28 and TRBJ1-1, the full variable domain reads DVKVTQSSRYLVKRTGEKVFLECVQDMDHENMFWYRQDPGLGLRLIYFSYDVKMKEKGDIPEGYSVSREKKERFSLILESASTNQTSMYLCASSVPGQGATEAFFGQGTRLTVV.

About this clonotype: It is likely a read error: a sequence one base away is far more abundant. V and J are TRBV12-3 or TRBV12-4 and TRBJ1-1, with 7 bases lining up with TRBD1. This CDR3 comprises 17 residues. CDR3 DNA sequence: TGTGTCAGCGGTTCAGGGGGATCACAGGCCGAGAACACTGAAGCTTTCTTT. Protein product: CVSGSGGSQAENTEAFF.

There are a few counts of this clonotype. The chain is built from TRBV10-3 and TRBJ2-7, with no clear D. The CDR3 extends over 12 amino acids. CDR1 and CDR2 from the germline V gene are ENHRY and SYGVKD. The V end lost 3 bases, the J end lost 6 bases, and 9 bases lay between the germline ends. In DNA, the CDR3 is TGTGCCATCAGTGAACGAGAACGCGAGCAGTACTTC. It is translated as CAISEREREQYF.